These 26 T cell receptor beta chains originate from one sample sequenced in a study of CXCR3-negative and CXCR3-positive naive CD8 T cells. UMI-labeled 5' RACE TRB cDNA libraries were prepared from the cells. TCRdb reprocessed the 5' RACE reads and keeps a single row for each CDR3 protein, giving no DNA. The repertoire table contains approximately 4,200 distinct CDR3 sequences. Sequenced input: naive CXCR3- CD8+ T cells from blood. Described subset: CD45RO-CCR7+CD27+CD95- naive CD8+ T cells lacking CXCR3 (TNR3-). Receptors originate from a human donor in good health. Some clones in this sample may be carry-over from other donors' samples.

This rearrangement joins TRBV4-1 to TRBJ1-4; lacking DNA, the TRBD1 call made by TCRdb goes unchecked. Germline CDR1 reads MGHRA; CDR2 reads YSYEKL. The CDR3 contains 14 residues. CDR3 protein: CASSPGDKDEKLFF.

Considering frequency, this clonotype is medium-sized. The chain couples TRBV29-1 to TRBJ2-3; no DNA is available, so the TRBD2 call from TCRdb remains unchecked. Looked up from germline, CDR1 is SQVTM and CDR2 is ANQGSEA. The CDR3 has 18 residues. The chain's CDR3 is CSVESLAGGYHSTDTQYF.

The chain employs TRBV4-2 and TRBJ2-7; TCRdb outputs TRBD2, but without DNA this stays unchecked. CDR3 length equals 17 residues. In germline, CDR1 is LGHNA, CDR2 YNFKEQ. CDR3 protein: CASSQDGFAGGLYEQYF.

The rearrangement links TRBV21-1 to TRBJ1-2. TRBV21-1 is marked as a pseudogene. CDR3 length: 12 residues. CDR3 residues: CASSNGSRGYTF.

The chain combines TRBV2 with TRBJ2-5; TCRdb outputs TRBD2, but without DNA this stays unchecked. The germline CDR1 and CDR2 sequences are SNHLY and FYNNEI. This CDR3 region has 14 residues. The chain's CDR3 is CASSDPALQETQYF.

This chain uses TRBV12-3 or TRBV12-4 with TRBJ1-1; TCRdb names TRBD1, which stays unverified in the absence of DNA. The length of the CDR3 is 16 residues. This CDR3 is CASSLDPRVGITEAFF.

The V call is TRBV5-6, the J call TRBJ2-1; the D call of TRBD2 rests on TCRdb alone, since no DNA is present to check it. CDR1 and CDR2 (germline): SGHDT, YYEEEE. The CDR3 contains 14 residues. The CDR3 loop reads CASSSGLSYNEQFF.

In terms of frequency, this clonotype is medium-sized (0.01 to 0.1%). The chain uses TRBV12-3 or TRBV12-4 and TRBJ2-1; TCRdb proposes TRBD1, but this gene call is untestable without DNA. The CDR3 runs 16 residues. CDR3 loop: CASSGPGQGAYNEQFF.

This clonotype is classed as medium-sized by frequency. The gene calls are TRBV7-9 and TRBJ2-3; TCRdb indicates TRBD1, and absent DNA this call remains unverified. CDR3 size: 13 residues. The V gene's germline CDR1 is SEHNR and CDR2 FQNEAQ (reference sequence). The CDR3 spells CASSLDPGHTQYF. Full variable domain (outside the CDR3, taken from reference TRBV7-9 and TRBJ2-3): DTGVSQNPRHKITKRGQNVTFRCDPISEHNRLYWYRQTLGQGPEFLTYFQNEAQLEKSRLLSDRFSAERPKGSFSTLEIQRTEQGDSAMYLCASSLDPGHTQYFGPGTRLTVL.

V and J are TRBV29-1 and TRBJ1-1. CDR1 and CDR2 from the germline V gene are SQVTM and ANQGSEA. The CDR3 has 14 residues. This CDR3 is CSVSDIDWGTEAFF.

This clonotype ranks as medium-sized in terms of frequency. V usage is TRBV4-3 and J usage is TRBJ2-7; TCRdb reports TRBD1, a call that lacks DNA to check it against. The germline gives CDR1 LGHNA, CDR2 YSLEER. The length of the CDR3 is 15 residues. This chain's CDR3 is CASSQDARTGVEQYF.

This clonotype registers medium-sized (0.01 to 0.1%) by frequency. CDR3: CASSARDRGDNEQFF. The V gene is TRBV5-1, the J gene TRBJ2-1; the D call from TCRdb, TRBD1, cannot be confirmed without DNA. This CDR3 contains 15 residues. Germline V gives CDR1 SGHRS, CDR2 YFSETQ. Variable domain in full (rest from reference TRBV5-1 and TRBJ2-1): KAGVTQTPRYLIKTRGQQVTLSCSPISGHRSVSWYQQTPGQGLQFLFEYFSETQRNKGNFPGRFSGRQFSNSRSEMNVSTLELGDSALYLCASSARDRGDNEQFFGPGTRLTVL.

By frequency, this clonotype is medium-sized. The chain couples TRBV6-2 or TRBV6-3 to TRBJ2-7; the TCRdb D gene call, TRBD1, has no DNA to confirm it. Germline assignment: CDR1 MNHEY and CDR2 SVGEGT. The CDR3 runs to 18 residues. The CDR3 region is CASSFYRPTGDPSYEQYF.

The chain couples TRBV6-5 to TRBJ2-7. There are 16 residues in the CDR3. Germline CDR1 reads MNHEY; CDR2 reads SVGAGI. The CDR3 loop reads CASSYGVGRRPYEQYF.

This clonotype is labeled medium-sized based on frequency. The chain carries TRBV12-5 and TRBJ2-5; TCRdb picks TRBD1, but there is no DNA to check that call. Looked up from germline, CDR1 is LGHNT and CDR2 is FRNRAP. This CDR3 is built from 17 residues. The CDR3 region is CASSQAVGGLTGETQYF.

The CDR3 spells CSVGSGLDDEQFF. The gene calls are TRBV29-1 and TRBJ2-1; the TRBD2 assignment by TCRdb is unverifiable without DNA. Germline CDR1 SQVTM, CDR2 ANQGSEA. The CDR3 is 13 residues long.

This clonotype is medium-sized by frequency. The chain combines TRBV5-5 with TRBJ2-1; TCRdb lists TRBD1, though no DNA is available to test this call. Germline values: CDR1 SGHKS, CDR2 YYEKEE (reference sequence). The CDR3 totals 16 residues. The CDR3 sequence is CASSLEPRGSYNEQFF. Together with reference TRBV5-5 and TRBJ2-1, the CDR3 gives the full variable domain: DAGVTQSPTHLIKTRGQQVTLRCSPISGHKSVSWYQQVLGQGPQFIFQYYEKEERGRGNFPDRFSARQFPNYSSELNVNALLLGDSALYLCASSLEPRGSYNEQFFGPGTRLTVL.

This clonotype is medium-sized by frequency. The V gene is TRBV29-1, the J gene TRBJ2-2; the D call of TRBD1 rests on TCRdb alone, since no DNA is present to check it. The CDR3 loop spans 14 amino acids. Germline CDR1 SQVTM, CDR2 ANQGSEA. The CDR3 region is CSVAGQGLSGELFF.

V and J are TRBV20-1 and TRBJ1-1. Germline V gives CDR1 DFQATT, CDR2 SNEGSKA (reference sequence). CDR3 length equals 14 residues. The CDR3: CSAEGRTMNTEAFF.

This clonotype ranks as medium-sized in terms of frequency. The chain carries TRBV29-1 and TRBJ2-5; as DNA is missing, the TRBD2 call by TCRdb cannot be tested. The CDR3 totals 13 residues. Germline V gives CDR1 SQVTM, CDR2 ANQGSEA. The CDR3 protein is CSVEVAGVETQYF.

By frequency, this clonotype registers medium-sized. The V gene is TRBV29-1, the J gene TRBJ2-2. The germline gives CDR1 SQVTM, CDR2 ANQGSEA. This CDR3 is 13 amino acids long. Here the CDR3 reads CSVVGANTGELFF.

In terms of frequency, this clonotype is medium-sized. The chain's CDR3 is CASSSLSVNEQFF. The chain recombines TRBV7-9 with TRBJ2-1; without DNA, the TCRdb call of TRBD2 cannot be checked. The germline V gene encodes CDR1 SEHNR and CDR2 FQNEAQ (reference sequence). CDR3 size: 13 residues.

Judged by frequency, this clonotype is medium-sized. V and J are TRBV30 and TRBJ1-1; the D call of TRBD1 rests on TCRdb alone, since no DNA is present to check it. The CDR3 is 13 residues long. The germline V gene has CDR1 GTSNPN and CDR2 SVGIG (reference sequence). CDR3 sequence: CAWGQGVNTEAFF.

This clonotype registers medium-sized by frequency. The chain carries TRBV29-1 and TRBJ2-1; the D gene TCRdb calls, TRBD1, cannot be checked with no DNA. The germline gives CDR1 SQVTM, CDR2 ANQGSEA. CDR3 length: 12 amino acids. The CDR3 region is CSVEQGGNEQFF.

This chain uses TRBV11-2 with TRBJ2-5; TCRdb reports TRBD1, a call that lacks DNA to check it against. This CDR3 has 16 residues. Germline V gene sequence: CDR1 SGHAT, CDR2 FQNNGV. The chain's CDR3 is CASSLELMWQGETQYF. Full variable domain (outside the CDR3, taken from reference TRBV11-2 and TRBJ2-5): EAGVAQSPRYKIIEKRQSVAFWCNPISGHATLYWYQQILGQGPKLLIQFQNNGVVDDSQLPKDRFSAERLKGVDSTLKIQPAKLEDSAVYLCASSLELMWQGETQYFGPGTRLLVL.

The chain has TRBV15 and TRBJ1-5; the D call of TRBD1 rests on TCRdb alone, since no DNA is present to check it. Looked up from germline, CDR1 is LNHNV and CDR2 is YYDKDF (reference sequence). This CDR3 has 16 amino acids. CDR3 amino acids: CATSGRRGLDNQPQHF.